One T cell receptor (beta chain) is described in this entry. As yet, its antigen is unknown. These data come from a study of OX40 agonist ivuxolimab in advanced cancers. Findings of the study overall: Specificity for antigen went undetermined in the expanded peripheral T cells. The study found that CD8+ T cells averaged more expanded clones than CD4+.

Germline V gene lookup returns CDR1 MNHEY and CDR2 SVGAGI. CDR3 size: 15 residues. V lost 2 bases, J lost 4 bases, and 5 bases stayed unmatched. TCRdb's table, derived via immunoSEQ multiplex PCR, lists solely in-frame clones and lacks some. There are about 59,000 clones in the sample; 80% to 95% occur only once, and approximately 23% lies in the top ten. The chain employs TRBV6-5 and TRBJ1-2, with 9 bases lining up with TRBD1. The clonotype was recovered from an adult with an advanced solid tumor such as melanoma, head and neck, liver or kidney cancer. Specimen: CD4+ or CD8+ T cells sorted from blood, collected in a trial of the OX40 agonist ivuxolimab. CDR3 region: CASSYLGQGVYGYTF. The CDR3 bases are TGTGCCAGCAGTTACCTGGGACAGGGAGTCTATGGCTACACCTTC.